This is a list of T cell receptor beta chains from one sample in a study of spatial heterogeneity in lung cancer. TCRdb reprocessed the 5' RACE reads via MiXCR and lists one record per CDR3 protein. Of approximately 12,000 distinct CDR3 sequences in the sample, about an eighth are singletons; the top ten hold approximately 12%. Here the sequenced sample was lung tumor tissue, taken at surgery. All receptors derive from a female donor with early-stage non-small cell lung cancer. Both conserved end residues are part of each CDR3. A D gene is named only where the DNA matches it firmly. Rows give clone size only sometimes, using once, few, many, or a class for an expanded clone.

DNA: TGTGCCACCAGCGGATATATCACAGATACGCAGTATTTT
CDR3: CATSGYITDTQYF
J: TRBJ2-3
size: many
V: TRBV15
D: .

DNA: TGTGCCAGCAGCTTGGAGGGACCCCTGGGTGGGGAGCAGTACTTC
CDR3: CASSLEGPLGGEQYF
J: TRBJ2-7
size: many
V: TRBV11-2
D: .

DNA: TGCAGTGCCACCCCGACAGTCCACTCTGGAAACACCATATATTTT
CDR3: CSATPTVHSGNTIYF
J: TRBJ1-3
size: many
V: TRBV20-1
D: .

DNA: TGCGCCAGCAGCCTAAGTGACAGGGGTGGGCAGTTCTTC
CDR3: CASSLSDRGGQFF
J: TRBJ2-1
size: many
V: TRBV4-1
D: TRBD1

DNA: TGCAGCGTTGAAGACTTCGCTAGCGAGGGCACAGATACGCAGTATTTT
CDR3: CSVEDFASEGTDTQYF
J: TRBJ2-3
size: .
V: TRBV29-1
D: .

DNA: TGCAGCGCCCGGAGGGCCCAGCGGGTGATTGATCAGCCCCAGCATTTT
CDR3: CSARRAQRVIDQPQHF
J: TRBJ1-5
size: .
V: TRBV29-1
D: .

DNA: TGTGCCAGCAGCCCCCGGTACAGCACCGGCCCTGGGGCCAACGTCCTGACTTTC
CDR3: CASSPRYSTGPGANVLTF
J: TRBJ2-6
size: medium-sized
V: TRBV7-8
D: .

DNA: TGTGCCAGCGCCCGACCGGTTACACAAAACGAGCAGTACTTC
CDR3: CASARPVTQNEQYF
J: TRBJ2-7
size: many
V: TRBV28
D: .

DNA: TGTGCCAGCAGCCAATACACTAGCGGTGCCACCGGGGAGCTGTTTTTT
CDR3: CASSQYTSGATGELFF
J: TRBJ2-2
size: few
V: TRBV3-1
D: TRBD2

DNA: TGCGCCAGCAGCCTCCCCGAGGGGGGTGAAGCTTTCTTT
CDR3: CASSLPEGGEAFF
J: TRBJ1-1
size: many
V: TRBV4-1
D: .

DNA: TGTGCCAGCAGGACGTTCTTCTCTTTCTTT
CDR3: CASRTFFSFF
J: TRBJ1-1
size: few
V: TRBV6-1
D: .

DNA: TGCAGTGCTAGGGCGTACTCGTCCCCCACAGATACGCAGTATTTT
CDR3: CSARAYSSPTDTQYF
J: TRBJ2-3
size: many
V: TRBV20-1
D: .

DNA: TGTGCCAGCAGTGCCACCCAGTGGTACAATGAGCAGTTCTTC
CDR3: CASSATQWYNEQFF
J: TRBJ2-1
size: .
V: TRBV2
D: .

DNA: TGTGCCAGCAGTTTGAGTAACAATGAGCAGTTCTTC
CDR3: CASSLSNNEQFF
J: TRBJ2-1
size: .
V: TRBV12-3/TRBV12-4
D: .

DNA: TGTGCCAGCAGCTTAGAAGTACAGGGAGGGTACAATGAGCAGTTCTTC
CDR3: CASSLEVQGGYNEQFF
J: TRBJ2-1
size: many
V: TRBV11-2
D: .

DNA: TGTGCCAGCAGTTTAGGGACTAGCGGGGGCAATGAGCAGTTCTTC
CDR3: CASSLGTSGGNEQFF
J: TRBJ2-1
size: medium-sized
V: TRBV27
D: TRBD2

DNA: TGTGCCAGCAGTTTATCTTACCCCGACGGGCAGCCCCAGCATTTT
CDR3: CASSLSYPDGQPQHF
J: TRBJ1-5
size: many
V: TRBV27
D: .

DNA: TGTGCCAGCAGCTTAGAAGGGACGGGGAACAATGAGCAGTTCTTC
CDR3: CASSLEGTGNNEQFF
J: TRBJ2-1
size: many
V: TRBV7-8
D: .

DNA: TGTGCCTCCCATTGGGGGTCGGGGGAACGGAGCAATCAGCCCCAGCATTTT
CDR3: CASHWGSGERSNQPQHF
J: TRBJ1-5
size: many
V: TRBV2
D: .

DNA: TGTGCCAGCAGTTACAGGGGATACGAGCAGTACTTC
CDR3: CASSYRGYEQYF
J: TRBJ2-7
size: many
V: TRBV12-3/TRBV12-4
D: TRBD1

DNA: TGTGCCAGCAGCTTAGGGGCTGGCTACGAGCAGTACTTC
CDR3: CASSLGAGYEQYF
J: TRBJ2-7
size: medium-sized
V: TRBV7-6
D: .

DNA: TGTGCCAGCAGCCCAAACGGACTAGCGGGAGATACGCAGTATTTT
CDR3: CASSPNGLAGDTQYF
J: TRBJ2-3
size: .
V: TRBV7-2
D: TRBD2

DNA: TGTGCCAGCAGCCCGGACAGGGCCCACTATGGCTACACCTTC
CDR3: CASSPDRAHYGYTF
J: TRBJ1-2
size: .
V: TRBV7-2
D: TRBD1

DNA: TGTGCCAGCAGTTTGGGCGGAGTGGGCACTGAAGCTTTCTTT
CDR3: CASSLGGVGTEAFF
J: TRBJ1-1
size: medium-sized
V: TRBV27
D: .

DNA: TGCGCCAGCAGCCAAGAGGCCAGGGCCCGTTATGCCTCGAGCACAGATACGCAGTATTTT
CDR3: CASSQEARARYASSTDTQYF
J: TRBJ2-3
size: medium-sized
V: TRBV4-3
D: .

DNA: TGTGCCAGCAGCCCCGGGACTAGCAGCAATGAGCAGTTCTTC
CDR3: CASSPGTSSNEQFF
J: TRBJ2-1
size: many
V: TRBV7-8
D: TRBD2

DNA: TGTGCCCTCCGGACAGTCTTTTGGGGCACTGAAGCTTTCTTT
CDR3: CALRTVFWGTEAFF
J: TRBJ1-1
size: many
V: TRBV30
D: .

DNA: TGTGCCAGCAGCGTAGGGTTGGACAGGGTATCCGAGCAGTACTTC
CDR3: CASSVGLDRVSEQYF
J: TRBJ2-7
size: many
V: TRBV9
D: TRBD1

DNA: TGTGCCAGCAGGGACAGGAGGACGAACACTGAAGCTTTCTTT
CDR3: CASRDRRTNTEAFF
J: TRBJ1-1
size: many
V: TRBV6-1
D: TRBD1

DNA: TGCAGCGCAGGGGTATCAGAGACCCAGTACTTC
CDR3: CSAGVSETQYF
J: TRBJ2-5
size: many
V: TRBV29-1
D: .

DNA: TGTGCCAGCTCACCCGCGGACAATGAGCAGTTCTTC
CDR3: CASSPADNEQFF
J: TRBJ2-1
size: many
V: TRBV18
D: .

DNA: TGTGCCAGCAGGACCCCCCGGGACGAGCAGTTCTTC
CDR3: CASRTPRDEQFF
J: TRBJ2-1
size: many
V: TRBV12-3/TRBV12-4
D: .

DNA: TGTGCCAGCAGCCAAGATGGGGGACTCTTCACAGATACGCAGTATTTT
CDR3: CASSQDGGLFTDTQYF
J: TRBJ2-3
size: medium-sized
V: TRBV4-2
D: .

DNA: TGTGCCAGCAGTTACCCCTCGGCACAGGCCCCTTCCGAGCAGTACTTC
CDR3: CASSYPSAQAPSEQYF
J: TRBJ2-7
size: many
V: TRBV6-5
D: .

DNA: TGCAGTGCGGGGGGGGAAGCCTACAATGAGCAGTTCTTC
CDR3: CSAGGEAYNEQFF
J: TRBJ2-1
size: few
V: TRBV20-1
D: TRBD2

DNA: TGTGCCAGCAGGGAAACTAGCGGGACTATCTTC
CDR3: CASRETSGTIF
J: TRBJ2-1
size: few
V: TRBV6-6
D: TRBD2

DNA: TGCGCCAGCAGCCAAGAGGGACAGGGGTACTCTGGAAACACCATATATTTT
CDR3: CASSQEGQGYSGNTIYF
J: TRBJ1-3
size: many
V: TRBV4-3
D: TRBD1

DNA: TGTGCCAGCACCCCGGGGGTTGGGGAAAAACTGTTTTTT
CDR3: CASTPGVGEKLFF
J: TRBJ1-4
size: many
V: TRBV12-3/TRBV12-4
D: .

DNA: TGTGCCAGCAGTTATGGGGGGCAATTATCACCCCTCCACTTT
CDR3: CASSYGGQLSPLHF
J: TRBJ1-6
size: medium-sized
V: TRBV6-5
D: .

DNA: TGTGCCAGCAGCTTATTTGAGACGGTTAATGAAAAACTGTTTTTT
CDR3: CASSLFETVNEKLFF
J: TRBJ1-4
size: .
V: TRBV5-4
D: .

DNA: TGTGCCAGCAGCCAAGAAGGAGAGACCCAGTACTTC
CDR3: CASSQEGETQYF
J: TRBJ2-5
size: few
V: TRBV3-1
D: .

DNA: TGTGCCAGTAGTGCCGGGACTAGCGGTCAAGAGACCCAGTACTTC
CDR3: CASSAGTSGQETQYF
J: TRBJ2-5
size: many
V: TRBV19
D: TRBD2

DNA: TGTGCCAGCAGCTTGCAGGCCGCCTTTAGGGCCCCGTCGGATGGCTACACCTTC
CDR3: CASSLQAAFRAPSDGYTF
J: TRBJ1-2
size: many
V: TRBV5-6
D: .